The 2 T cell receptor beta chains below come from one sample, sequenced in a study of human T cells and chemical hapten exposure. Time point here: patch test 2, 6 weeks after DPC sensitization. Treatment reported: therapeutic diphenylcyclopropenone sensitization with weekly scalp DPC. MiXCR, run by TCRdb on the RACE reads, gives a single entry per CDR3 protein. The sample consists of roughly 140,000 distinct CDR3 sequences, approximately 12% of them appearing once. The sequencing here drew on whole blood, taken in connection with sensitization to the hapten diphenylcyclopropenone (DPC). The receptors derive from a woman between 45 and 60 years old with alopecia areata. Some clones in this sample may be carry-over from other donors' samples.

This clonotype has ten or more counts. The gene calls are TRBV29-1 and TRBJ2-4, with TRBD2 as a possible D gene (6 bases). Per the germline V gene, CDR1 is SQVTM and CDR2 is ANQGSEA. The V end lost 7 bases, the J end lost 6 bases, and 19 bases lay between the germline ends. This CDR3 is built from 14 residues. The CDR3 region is CSAGGPETGNIQYF. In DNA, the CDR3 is TGCAGCGCCGGGGGACCCGAGACGGGAAACATTCAGTACTTC.

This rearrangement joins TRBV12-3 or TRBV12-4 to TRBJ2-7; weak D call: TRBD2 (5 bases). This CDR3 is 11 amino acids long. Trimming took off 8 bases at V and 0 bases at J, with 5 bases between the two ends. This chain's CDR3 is CASRGSYEQYF. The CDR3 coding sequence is TGTGCCAGCCGGGGCTCCTACGAGCAGTACTTC.